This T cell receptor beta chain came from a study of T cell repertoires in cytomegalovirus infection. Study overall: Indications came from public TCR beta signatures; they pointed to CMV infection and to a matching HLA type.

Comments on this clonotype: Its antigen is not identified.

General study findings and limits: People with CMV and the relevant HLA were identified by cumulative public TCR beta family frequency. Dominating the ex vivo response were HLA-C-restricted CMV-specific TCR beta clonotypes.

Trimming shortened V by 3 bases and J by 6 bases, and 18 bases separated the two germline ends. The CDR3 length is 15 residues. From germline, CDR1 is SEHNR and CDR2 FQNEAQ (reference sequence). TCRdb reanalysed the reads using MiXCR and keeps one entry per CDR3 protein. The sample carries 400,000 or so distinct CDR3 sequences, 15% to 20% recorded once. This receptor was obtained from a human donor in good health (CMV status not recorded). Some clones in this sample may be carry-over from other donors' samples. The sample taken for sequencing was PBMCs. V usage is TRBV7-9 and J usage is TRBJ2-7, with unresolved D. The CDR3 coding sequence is TGTGCCAGCAGCTTCTCGGTTAGTCCAGCTCGCGAGCAGTACTTC. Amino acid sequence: CASSFSVSPAREQYF.